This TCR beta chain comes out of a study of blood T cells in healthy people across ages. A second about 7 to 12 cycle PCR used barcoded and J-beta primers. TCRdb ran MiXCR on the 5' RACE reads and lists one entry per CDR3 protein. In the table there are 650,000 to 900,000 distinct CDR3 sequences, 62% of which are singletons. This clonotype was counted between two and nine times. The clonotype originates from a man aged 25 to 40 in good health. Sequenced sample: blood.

In DNA, the CDR3 is TGTGCCAGCAGCCAGGGGAGTAATGAGCAGTTCTTC. As protein: CASSQGSNEQFF. This chain connects TRBV9 to TRBJ2-1, with D perhaps matching TRBD1 (6 bases). V was pared by 4 bases and J by 7 bases, with 9 bases between. Per the germline V gene, CDR1 is SGDLS and CDR2 is YYNGEE. The length of the CDR3 is 12 residues. Supplemented by reference TRBV9 and TRBJ2-1, the full variable domain reads DSGVTQTPKHLITATGQRVTLRCSPRSGDLSVYWYQQSLDQGLQFLIQYYNGEERAKGNILERFSAQQFPDLHSELNLSSLELGDSALYFCASSQGSNEQFFGPGTRLTVL.